These 8 T cell receptor beta chains originate from one sample sequenced in a study of T-cell reconstitution after alpha-beta-depleted transplantation in children. During its preparation, the TCRbeta library received unique molecular identifiers. From the PCR reads, TCRdb called clonotypes with MiXCR, one entry per CDR3 protein. This table has more than 90,000 distinct CDR3 sequences, roughly 8.3% appearing once. This material consisted of PBMCs from the stem cell graft donor, taken from the stem cell graft. The receptors shown here come from a human donor who donated a stem cell graft to a child with congenital amegakaryocytic thrombocytopenia.

This clonotype has ten or more counts. The chain combines TRBV20-1 with TRBJ2-3; TRBD1 or TRBD2 may be the D gene (5 bases each). The CDR3 length is 16 residues. Germline V CDR1 and CDR2: DFQATT, SNEGSKA (reference sequence). The V end lost 3 bases, the J end lost 0 bases, and 16 bases lay between the germline ends. CDR3 region: CSARDVVGPSTDTQYF. CDR3 nucleotides: TGCAGTGCTAGGGACGTCGTGGGACCCAGCACAGATACGCAGTATTTT.

This clonotype was detected ten times or more. The rearrangement uses TRBV15 and TRBJ2-6; D remains ambiguous. The CDR3 has 17 amino acids. Germline V lookup: CDR1 LNHNV, CDR2 YYDKDF (reference sequence). Trimming shortened V by 0 bases and J by 0 bases, and 9 bases separated the two germline ends. The CDR3 sequence is CATSRDTSASGANVLTF. The CDR3 DNA is TGTGCCACCAGCAGAGATACGAGTGCCTCTGGGGCCAACGTCCTGACTTTC. Full variable domain (outside the CDR3, taken from reference TRBV15 and TRBJ2-6): DAMVIQNPRYQVTQFGKPVTLSCSQTLNHNVMYWYQQKSSQAPKLLFHYYDKDFNNEADTPDNFQSRRPNTSFCFLDIRSPGLGDTAMYLCATSRDTSASGANVLTFGAGSRLTVL.

There are a few counts of this clonotype. The junction and the germline gene differ at one end; a read error may be behind it. This chain connects TRBV20-1 to TRBJ2-2; tentative D call: TRBD1 (6 bases). The germline CDR1 and CDR2 sequences are DFQATT and SNEGSKA (reference sequence). The CDR3 sequence is 15 residues long. This CDR3 reads CSARSVGANPGELFF. CDR3 DNA sequence: TGCAGTGCTAGATCGGTGGGGGCGAACCCCGGGGAGCTGTTTTTT.

The sample holds many counts of this clonotype. This chain uses TRBV20-1 with TRBJ2-6; D is unclear. The V gene lost 0 bases and the J gene lost 0 bases, with 9 bases spanning the gap. This CDR3 is built from 16 residues. The germline CDR1 and CDR2 sequences are DFQATT and SNEGSKA (reference sequence). The CDR3 sequence is CSARDWRLSGANVLTF. The CDR3 DNA reads TGCAGTGCTAGAGATTGGAGACTCTCTGGGGCCAACGTCCTGACTTTC.

At least ten counts were recorded for this clonotype. The chain combines TRBV3-1 with TRBJ1-1; D call uncertain. V gave up 1 base and J gave up 10 bases, with 10 bases separating them. The CDR3 runs to 12 residues. Germline CDR1 reads LGHDT; CDR2 reads YNNKEL (reference sequence). Written as DNA, the CDR3 is TGTGCCAGCAGCCAAGGGGAGGGTCGAGCTTTCTTT. It is translated as CASSQGEGRAFF.

The table lists this clonotype with many counts. V and J are TRBV12-3 or TRBV12-4 and TRBJ2-7; D is possibly TRBD1 (6 bases). Trimming stripped 5 bases from V and 6 bases from J, with 20 bases between. The CDR3 spans 15 residues. The CDR3 nucleotides are TGTGCCAGCAGTCCCCCCTCAGGGGCGGCGGGCGAGCAGTACTTC. This sequence encodes CASSPPSGAAGEQYF.

The sample holds many counts of this clonotype. This chain joins TRBV4-1 and TRBJ1-2; the D gene is possibly TRBD1 (5 bases). From germline, CDR1 is MGHRA and CDR2 YSYEKL. The ends were cut back, 6 bases at V and 7 bases at J, with 21 bases in the middle. The CDR3 has 15 amino acids. The CDR3 nucleotides are TGCGCCAGCAGGAGAGCCGGGACTTCCTCGGCTGGCTACACCTTC. Translation: CASRRAGTSSAGYTF.

At least ten counts were recorded for this clonotype. The V call is TRBV12-3 or TRBV12-4, the J call TRBJ2-7; TRBD2 agrees at 16 bases. The CDR3 is made up of 18 amino acids. J lost 0 bases, V lost 0 bases, and 2 bases had no gene match. CDR3: CASSLAGLAGGFSYEQYF. CDR3 nucleotides: TGTGCCAGCAGTTTAGCGGGACTAGCGGGAGGGTTCTCCTACGAGCAGTACTTC.